This T cell receptor (beta chain) was recorded in a study of T cell repertoires in cytomegalovirus infection. As for this clonotype: Its antigen is currently unknown.

TCRdb reanalysed the reads using MiXCR and keeps one entry per CDR3 protein. This sample has around 300,000 distinct CDR3 sequences, with around 25% found just once. The V gene lost 7 bases and the J gene lost 7 bases, with 16 bases spanning the gap. CDR3 size: 14 residues. Germline values: CDR1 LNHDA, CDR2 SQIVND (reference sequence). This TCR came from a human donor in good health (CMV status not recorded). Some clones in this sample may be carry-over from other donors' samples. The chain uses TRBV19 and TRBJ2-2; tentatively, D is TRBD1 (5 bases). Sample: cultured PBMCs, taken from culture after CMV antigen stimulation. The CDR3 bases are TGTGCCAGTAAGATCCAGGGTTTTTTCGGGGAGCTGTTTTTT. Its protein product is CASKIQGFFGELFF.